These T cell receptor beta chains were read from a single sample in a study of blood T cell repertoires in COVID-19. The table came from immunoSEQ multiplex PCR; TCRdb's copy has only in-frame clones and leaves some out. The sample includes a few hundred thousand clones, around nine tenths seen only once; the top ten take more than 0.95%. Sequencing was carried out using peripheral blood. These TCRs come from a woman aged 40 to 49 who had recovered from COVID-19. Each CDR3 is given with its conserved first and last residue. The D gene is left open where the match is weak. Not all rows give a size; the values are once, few, many and, for expanded clones, a class.

j_gene: TRBJ2-7; d_gene: TRBD1; abundance: NA; v_gene: TRBV14; CDR3nt: TGTGCCAGCAGCCGCCCGGGACAGGGGGTTGAGCAGTACTTC; CDR3aa: CASSRPGQGVEQYF
j_gene: TRBJ1-1; d_gene: NA; abundance: NA; v_gene: TRBV11-2; CDR3nt: TGTGCCAGCAGTTGGTGGGGCAGGGGAATGAACACTGAAGCTTTCTTT; CDR3aa: CASSWWGRGMNTEAFF
j_gene: TRBJ2-1; d_gene: TRBD2; abundance: once; v_gene: TRBV4-3; CDR3nt: TGCGCCAGCAGCAGACTAGCGGGGAGTGGGTATGAGCAGTTCTTC; CDR3aa: CASSRLAGSGYEQFF
j_gene: TRBJ2-7; d_gene: TRBD2; abundance: NA; v_gene: TRBV9; CDR3nt: TGTGCCAGCAGCGAGCCGACTAGCGGGGGCGAGCAGTACTTC; CDR3aa: CASSEPTSGGEQYF
j_gene: TRBJ2-3; d_gene: TRBD2; abundance: NA; v_gene: TRBV10-3; CDR3nt: TGTGCCATCAGTGCACTAGCGGGAGCCCACACAGATACGCAGTATTTT; CDR3aa: CAISALAGAHTDTQYF
j_gene: TRBJ2-5; d_gene: NA; abundance: NA; v_gene: TRBV5-4; CDR3nt: TGTGCCAGCAGCTTGGGGGGCCCAAACCAAGAGACCCAGTACTTC; CDR3aa: CASSLGGPNQETQYF
j_gene: TRBJ2-7; d_gene: NA; abundance: NA; v_gene: TRBV19; CDR3nt: TGTGCCAGTAGTGGGGCTGGCCTAGAGCAGTACTTC; CDR3aa: CASSGAGLEQYF
j_gene: TRBJ1-2; d_gene: NA; abundance: NA; v_gene: TRBV4-3; CDR3nt: TGCGCCAGCAGCCAGGACCTACTAGGGGGCTACACCTTC; CDR3aa: CASSQDLLGGYTF
j_gene: TRBJ2-3; d_gene: NA; abundance: NA; v_gene: TRBV10-3; CDR3nt: TGTGCCATCAGGGGGGGGCGGCTCCTCACAGATACGCAGTATTTT; CDR3aa: CAIRGGRLLTDTQYF
j_gene: TRBJ2-5; d_gene: NA; abundance: NA; v_gene: TRBV15; CDR3nt: TGTGCCACCAGCAGACCCCTGTACCAAGAGACCCAGTACTTC; CDR3aa: CATSRPLYQETQYF
j_gene: TRBJ1-1; d_gene: TRBD1; abundance: NA; v_gene: TRBV19; CDR3nt: TGTGCCAGTAGCCCGGGACAGAGCGCCCCGGGAGCTTTCTTT; CDR3aa: CASSPGQSAPGAFF
j_gene: TRBJ2-1; d_gene: TRBD2; abundance: once; v_gene: TRBV5-1; CDR3nt: TGCGCCAGCAGCTTGGCCCCGGGGGGGACTAGCGGCGACAATGAGCAGTTCTTC; CDR3aa: CASSLAPGGTSGDNEQFF
j_gene: TRBJ2-3; d_gene: NA; abundance: NA; v_gene: TRBV28; CDR3nt: TGTGCCAGCAGCCCGAGTGTTTTGGTCCCCCCTGCAGATACGCAGTATTTT; CDR3aa: CASSPSVLVPPADTQYF
j_gene: TRBJ1-1; d_gene: TRBD1; abundance: NA; v_gene: TRBV2; CDR3nt: TGTGCCAGCAGCTGGACAGGAAAGAACACTGAAGCTTTCTTT; CDR3aa: CASSWTGKNTEAFF
j_gene: TRBJ2-3; d_gene: TRBD2; abundance: NA; v_gene: TRBV5-5; CDR3nt: TGTGCCAGCAGCTTGGGGGCGGGAGGGCCCGGGGCTGATACGCAGTATTTT; CDR3aa: CASSLGAGGPGADTQYF
j_gene: TRBJ1-1; d_gene: NA; abundance: NA; v_gene: TRBV18; CDR3nt: TGTGCCAGCTCACCACCGAGCAGGCAGAACACTGAAGCTTTCTTT; CDR3aa: CASSPPSRQNTEAFF
j_gene: TRBJ1-1; d_gene: NA; abundance: NA; v_gene: TRBV7-2; CDR3nt: TGTGCCAGCAGCTTAGCGGAGGGGTTGGGCACTGAAGCTTTCTTT; CDR3aa: CASSLAEGLGTEAFF
j_gene: TRBJ2-5; d_gene: TRBD2; abundance: NA; v_gene: TRBV11-3; CDR3nt: TGTGCCAGCAGCCGGGAGGGGGAGACCCAGTACTTC; CDR3aa: CASSREGETQYF
j_gene: TRBJ1-4; d_gene: NA; abundance: NA; v_gene: TRBV6-5; CDR3nt: TGTGCCAGCAGTTACTCGGCCCCCCGGGATGAAAAACTGTTTTTT; CDR3aa: CASSYSAPRDEKLFF
j_gene: TRBJ2-7; d_gene: TRBD1; abundance: NA; v_gene: TRBV7-6; CDR3nt: TGTGCCAGCAGCTCAACCCTAAGGTTTGTGGGACAGGGAATCTACGAGCAGTACTTC; CDR3aa: CASSSTLRFVGQGIYEQYF
j_gene: TRBJ1-1; d_gene: NA; abundance: once; v_gene: TRBV14; CDR3nt: TGTGCCAGCAGCCAAGAGGGCCCGAACACTGAAGCTTTCTTT; CDR3aa: CASSQEGPNTEAFF
j_gene: TRBJ1-1; d_gene: NA; abundance: NA; v_gene: TRBV12-5; CDR3nt: TGTGCTAGTGGTTTGGTGGGGGGTGAAGCTTTCTTT; CDR3aa: CASGLVGGEAFF
j_gene: TRBJ1-1; d_gene: TRBD1; abundance: NA; v_gene: TRBV19; CDR3nt: TGTGCCAGTAGTCCACGAGGACAGGGGGGGAACACTGAAGCTTTCTTT; CDR3aa: CASSPRGQGGNTEAFF
j_gene: TRBJ2-5; d_gene: TRBD2; abundance: NA; v_gene: TRBV5-6; CDR3nt: TGTGCCAGCACCATTGTGGGGAGGGGGACCCAGTACTTC; CDR3aa: CASTIVGRGTQYF
j_gene: TRBJ2-5; d_gene: TRBD2; abundance: NA; v_gene: TRBV30; CDR3nt: TGTGCCTGGACTCACAGAGGGACTAACCAAGAGACCCAGTACTTC; CDR3aa: CAWTHRGTNQETQYF
j_gene: TRBJ2-1; d_gene: NA; abundance: NA; v_gene: TRBV7-9; CDR3nt: TGTGCCAGCAGCTGGGGGCGAGGGCAGTTCTTC; CDR3aa: CASSWGRGQFF
j_gene: TRBJ2-2; d_gene: TRBD1; abundance: NA; v_gene: TRBV7-8; CDR3nt: TGTGCCAGCAGCTCACCGACAGGGCCGTTGAACACCGGGGAGCTGTTTTTT; CDR3aa: CASSSPTGPLNTGELFF
j_gene: TRBJ1-1; d_gene: TRBD1; abundance: NA; v_gene: TRBV6-5; CDR3nt: TGTGCCAGCAGAGACCGGGACAGCCGAGGCACTGAAGCTTTCTTT; CDR3aa: CASRDRDSRGTEAFF
j_gene: TRBJ2-2; d_gene: TRBD2; abundance: NA; v_gene: TRBV5-1; CDR3nt: TGCGCCAGCGGGGGGCTAGCGGGAAACACCGGGGAGCTGTTTTTT; CDR3aa: CASGGLAGNTGELFF
j_gene: TRBJ1-1; d_gene: TRBD1; abundance: NA; v_gene: TRBV23-1; CDR3nt: TGCGCCAGCAGTCACCCCGACAGGGGGCCTAACACTGAAGCTTTCTTT; CDR3aa: CASSHPDRGPNTEAFF
j_gene: TRBJ2-7; d_gene: TRBD2; abundance: NA; v_gene: TRBV9; CDR3nt: TGTGCCAGCAGCCCCCGGACTAGCGGCCCCTACGAGCAGTACTTC; CDR3aa: CASSPRTSGPYEQYF
j_gene: TRBJ2-1; d_gene: TRBD2; abundance: NA; v_gene: TRBV7-3; CDR3nt: TGTGCCAGCAGCTTGGCAGGGAGGGGCAATGAGCAGTTCTTC; CDR3aa: CASSLAGRGNEQFF
j_gene: TRBJ1-5; d_gene: NA; abundance: NA; v_gene: TRBV2; CDR3nt: TGTGCCAGCAGTGAAGACAGGGTGGGCAATCAGCCCCAGCATTTT; CDR3aa: CASSEDRVGNQPQHF
j_gene: TRBJ1-3; d_gene: TRBD1; abundance: few; v_gene: TRBV6-2/TRBV6-3; CDR3nt: TGTGCCAGCAGCCCCCCCGACAGGGGAGGCTTTGGAAACACCATATATTTT; CDR3aa: CASSPPDRGGFGNTIYF
j_gene: TRBJ2-7; d_gene: TRBD1; abundance: NA; v_gene: TRBV28; CDR3nt: TGTGCCAGCAGTTTAACACAGGGGAACGAGCAGTACTTC; CDR3aa: CASSLTQGNEQYF
j_gene: TRBJ1-1; d_gene: NA; abundance: NA; v_gene: TRBV25-1; CDR3nt: TGTGCCAGCAGTGAAGGGGGCAGGCTCTTCACTGAAGCTTTCTTT; CDR3aa: CASSEGGRLFTEAFF
j_gene: TRBJ2-7; d_gene: TRBD2; abundance: NA; v_gene: TRBV7-9; CDR3nt: TGTGCCAGCAGCCTAGGAATGGGGGGGACCTACGAGCAGTACTTC; CDR3aa: CASSLGMGGTYEQYF
j_gene: TRBJ1-1; d_gene: NA; abundance: NA; v_gene: TRBV3-1/TRBV3-2; CDR3nt: TGTGCCAGCAGCCCCCTCCGTTCCAACACTGAAGCTTTCTTT; CDR3aa: CASSPLRSNTEAFF
j_gene: TRBJ2-3; d_gene: NA; abundance: NA; v_gene: TRBV18; CDR3nt: TGTGCCAGCTCACCACGGCAGGGGCCCACAGATACGCAGTATTTT; CDR3aa: CASSPRQGPTDTQYF
j_gene: TRBJ1-2; d_gene: NA; abundance: NA; v_gene: TRBV7-3; CDR3nt: TGTGCCAGCAGCTTAACGGGGTGGCAGGCCATCGAGGGTAACTATGGCTACACCTTC; CDR3aa: CASSLTGWQAIEGNYGYTF
j_gene: TRBJ1-1; d_gene: NA; abundance: NA; v_gene: TRBV19; CDR3nt: TGTGCCAGTAGTATAGTGGGGGCAGCGCCCATGAACACTGAAGCTTTCTTT; CDR3aa: CASSIVGAAPMNTEAFF
j_gene: TRBJ2-3; d_gene: NA; abundance: NA; v_gene: TRBV20-1; CDR3nt: TGCAGGGCGACTAGTGGCGATACGCAGTATTTT; CDR3aa: CRATSGDTQYF